Each of the 22 T cell receptor beta chains below was sequenced from the same sample in a study of vaccination and CD4 T cells after COVID-19. No antigen is known for these receptors. Cultured CD4+ T cells had their DNA profiled by the Oncomine TCR Beta short-read assay. MiXCR, run by TCRdb on the PCR reads, gives a single entry per CDR3 protein. The table has some 14,000 distinct CDR3 sequences, 28% seen once. Treatment described: approximately 9-day PBMC culture with coronavirus spike peptide pools or control peptides (ViraFEST assay). Sequencing was carried out using cultured CD4+ T cells from blood. The receptors stem from a human donor with COVID-19.

The chain employs TRBV6-1 and TRBJ1-6; TRBD1 is a possible D gene (5 bases). The CDR3 totals 16 residues. In germline, CDR1 is MNHNS, CDR2 SASEGT. V was shortened by 10 bases and J by 0 bases, with 16 bases between the two germline ends. This chain's CDR3 is CATGGGVSSYNSPLHF. CDR3 nucleotide sequence: TGTGCCACTGGCGGGGGGGTCAGCTCCTATAATTCACCCCTCCACTTT.

The chain employs TRBV12-3 or TRBV12-4 and TRBJ1-1; 8 nucleotides match TRBD1. J lost 6 bases, V lost 5 bases, and 8 bases had no gene match. The CDR3 spans 14 residues. CDR3 region: CASSLPDRVSEAFF. In DNA, the CDR3 is TGTGCCAGCAGTCTCCCGGACAGGGTTTCTGAAGCTTTCTTT.

The sample holds a few counts of this clonotype. The chain combines TRBV20-1 with TRBJ2-1; 8 bases align to TRBD2. V shed 4 bases, J shed 3 bases, and the junction held 8 bases outside the gene matches. Per the germline V gene, CDR1 is DFQATT and CDR2 is SNEGSKA (reference sequence). CDR3 length equals 15 residues. CDR3 bases: TGCAGTGCTATCCTCGGGGGGGCTCGCTACAATGAGCAGTTCTTC. Encoded protein: CSAILGGARYNEQFF.

The gene calls are TRBV2 and TRBJ2-3, with D perhaps assigned TRBD1 or TRBD2 (5 bases each). Per germline, CDR1 SNHLY and CDR2 FYNNEI. The CDR3 contains 15 residues. Trimming removed 7 bases from V and 0 bases from J, with 14 bases in between. This CDR3 is CASKSGRHSTDTQYF. The DNA for the CDR3 is TGTGCCAGCAAATCAGGGAGACATAGCACAGATACGCAGTATTTT.

As regards this clonotype: A much larger clone differs by one base, so this may be a read error. This chain joins TRBV15 and TRBJ1-6, with TRBD1 identical over 7 bases. The CDR3 is 15 residues long. Germline V CDR1 and CDR2: LNHNV, YYDKDF (reference sequence). The CDR3 region is CVTSRGPGQPSPLHF. As DNA, the CDR3 is TGTGTCACCAGCAGAGGCCCGGGACAGCCTTCACCCCTCCACTTT.

In its sample, this clonotype was seen a few times. This rearrangement joins TRBV2 to TRBJ2-5; D is possibly TRBD2 (7 bases). The germline CDR1 and CDR2 sequences are SNHLY and FYNNEI. The CDR3 extends over 14 amino acids. Trimming took 7 bases from V and 4 from J, leaving 16 bases between them. CDR3 region: CASTRGGTGETQYF. The DNA of the CDR3 is TGTGCCAGCACGAGGGGGGGTACCGGAGAGACCCAGTACTTC.

The chain recombines TRBV6-5 with TRBJ1-6, with 7 bases aligning to TRBD1. The CDR3 loop spans 16 amino acids. The trim removed 0 bases at V and 7 bases at J, leaving 6 bases unmatched. Germline V CDR1 and CDR2: MNHEY, SVGAGI. The DNA of the CDR3 is TGTGCCAGCAGTTACTCGTTGGGCAGGGGGAATTCACCCCTCCACTTT. Protein: CASSYSLGRGNSPLHF.

This rearrangement joins TRBV5-4 to TRBJ2-3; 9 nucleotides line up with TRBD2. Germline trimming cut 0 bases from V and 1 base from J; bases unmatched to any gene: 3. The CDR3 has 16 residues. Per germline, CDR1 SGHNT and CDR2 YYREEE (reference sequence). CDR3 bases: TGTGCCAGCAGCTTGGGGGCTAGCGGGGGCACAGATACGCAGTATTTT. Its protein is CASSLGASGGTDTQYF.

This clonotype came up once. The chain links TRBV11-2 to TRBJ1-1; D not certain. This CDR3 is 13 amino acids long. Trimming stripped 3 bases from V and 1 base from J, with 6 bases between. Germline V gives CDR1 SGHAT, CDR2 FQNNGV. As DNA, the CDR3 is TGTGCCAGCAGCTTTACAGCGAACACTGAAGCTTTCTTT. It translates to CASSFTANTEAFF.

V is TRBV10-2 and J is TRBJ2-7; D ambiguous. Deletions cut 1 base from V and 2 bases from J, with 6 bases between. Germline V CDR1 and CDR2: WSHSY, SAAADI. The CDR3 contains 13 residues. CDR3 in DNA: TGCGCCAGCAGTGAGTACCTCACCTACGAGCAGTACTTC. It is translated as CASSEYLTYEQYF.

This clonotype occurred a few times. This chain uses TRBV20-1 with TRBJ2-4; the D gene could be TRBD1 or TRBD2 (5 bases each). This CDR3 spans 16 amino acids. Germline V gene lookup returns CDR1 DFQATT and CDR2 SNEGSKA (reference sequence). The V and J ends lost 3 bases and 0 bases respectively, with 15 bases between them. CDR3 protein: CSASEHGTQAKNIQYF. CDR3 DNA: TGCAGTGCTAGTGAACACGGGACCCAAGCCAAAAACATTCAGTACTTC.

The chain joins TRBV5-1 to TRBJ2-2; 14 nucleotides match TRBD2. Per the germline V gene, CDR1 is SGHRS and CDR2 is YFSETQ. This CDR3 spans 15 amino acids. The V and J ends lost 7 bases and 3 bases, in that order; junction bases with no gene match: 2. DNA for the CDR3: TGCGCCAGCTCGACTAGCGGGGGGGACACCGGGGAGCTGTTTTTT. Amino acid sequence: CASSTSGGDTGELFF.

This sequence joins TRBV11-3 and TRBJ2-5; possible D gene TRBD2, 6 bases. The germline V gene has CDR1 SGHNT and CDR2 YENEEA. V lost 5 bases and J lost 2, with 15 bases in between. This CDR3 has 15 amino acids. The CDR3 loop reads CASSRGRQQQETQYF. The DNA of the CDR3 is TGTGCCAGCAGCCGGGGGAGGCAGCAGCAAGAGACCCAGTACTTC.

Judged by abundance, this clonotype is medium-sized (0.01 to 0.1%). The chain recombines TRBV20-1 with TRBJ1-5, with D possibly TRBD1 on 5 matching bases. The germline V gene encodes CDR1 DFQATT and CDR2 SNEGSKA (reference sequence). The CDR3 contains 15 residues. Between the trimmed V and J ends, which lost 3 bases and 4 bases, there was a span of 16 bases. The CDR3 DNA reads as TGCAGTGCTAGGGAACAGGCGATGGGAAATCAGCCCCAGCATTTT. It yields the protein CSAREQAMGNQPQHF.

In its sample, this clonotype was seen a few times. This sequence joins TRBV7-6 and TRBJ2-5, with D hard to call. The germline V gene has CDR1 SGHVS and CDR2 FNYEAQ. Trimming cost V 1 base and J 0 bases, with 9 bases left between them. There are 15 residues in the CDR3. Written as DNA, the CDR3 is TGTGCCAGCAGCTTAGGTCAGGTTAACCAAGAGACCCAGTACTTC. Translating it yields CASSLGQVNQETQYF.

V is TRBV6-1 and J is TRBJ1-2; D gene uncertain. V lost 6 bases and J lost 6, with 11 bases in between. CDR1 is MNHNS and CDR2 is SASEGT in the germline V gene. The CDR3 has 12 residues. CDR3 nucleotides: TGTGCCAGCAGAGAGGGTTTCGATGGCTACACCTTC. This sequence encodes CASREGFDGYTF.

The rearrangement joins TRBV20-1 to TRBJ1-3; 7 bases are shared with TRBD1. Per the germline V gene, CDR1 is DFQATT and CDR2 is SNEGSKA (reference sequence). The CDR3 spans 15 residues. The J segment lost 9 bases and the V segment lost 5 bases, leaving 16 bases of the junction unmatched. The DNA for the CDR3 is TGCAGTGCTCTCGGACAGGCGATTGCCCGGGGCACCATATATTTT. This sequence encodes CSALGQAIARGTIYF.

The chain is built from TRBV10-2 and TRBJ2-1, with D maybe TRBD2 (6 bases). CDR3 length: 13 residues. Germline V gene sequence: CDR1 WSHSY, CDR2 SAAADI. Deletions cut 11 bases from V and 5 bases from J, with 16 bases between. For the CDR3, the DNA is TGCGCCGGAAGCGGCGGGGCGAACAATGAGCAGTTCTTC. Protein: CAGSGGANNEQFF.

This clonotype has just a few counts. One end of the junction does not line up with germline, which may come from a read error. This chain joins TRBV7-7 and TRBJ2-5; 10 positions agree with TRBD2. This CDR3 has 15 residues. CDR1 is SSHAT and CDR2 is FNYEAQ in the germline V gene (reference sequence). In nucleotides, the CDR3 is TGTGCTAGCAGCTTTGGACTAGCGGAACAAGAGACCCAGTACTTC. Protein product: CASSFGLAEQETQYF.

This rearrangement joins TRBV6-1 to TRBJ2-3, with D possibly being TRBD1 or TRBD2 (6 bases each). V lost 5 bases and J lost 2, with 11 bases in between. The CDR3 runs 14 residues. CDR1 and CDR2 (germline): MNHNS, SASEGT. CDR3 residues: CASSTGGLTDTQYF. CDR3 nucleotides: TGTGCCAGCAGTACCGGGGGCCTCACAGATACGCAGTATTTT.

This clonotype was seen a few times. This chain joins TRBV20-1 and TRBJ1-1; D is undetermined. Germline CDR1 reads DFQATT; CDR2 reads SNEGSKA (reference sequence). Trimming cost V 4 bases and J 6 bases, with 9 bases left between them. The CDR3 is 11 residues long. The CDR3 DNA is TGCAGTGCTAAAGAGGCCGCTGAAGCTTTCTTT. Amino acids: CSAKEAAEAFF.

This clonotype has only a few counts. The chain uses TRBV2 and TRBJ1-5; TRBD1 aligns across 7 bases. The CDR3 has 14 amino acids. Per germline, CDR1 SNHLY and CDR2 FYNNEI. Trimming removed 7 bases from V and 6 bases from J; junction bases left unmatched: 9. The DNA of the CDR3 is TGTGCCAGCAATCTAGGACGGGACAGTCAGCCCCAGCATTTT. Protein: CASNLGRDSQPQHF.